This paragraph covers one T cell receptor beta chain sequence. The data derive from a study of cytomegalovirus exposure and HLA in healthy donors. CDR1 and CDR2 (germline): GTSNPN, SVGIG (reference sequence). The length of the CDR3 is 15 residues. V was clipped by 0 bases and J by 8 bases; unmatched bases: 10. The PCR ran on 60 Vbeta and 13 Jbeta primers. Clones were read by immunoSEQ multiplex PCR, and TCRdb kept only the in-frame ones, dropping some. The data contain roughly 200,000 clones, about 80% of them seen just once; the ten biggest clones take up approximately 14%. Material: PBMCs. The chain uses TRBV30 and TRBJ1-1, with TRBD1 matching over 9 bases. The clonotype comes from a woman aged 30 to 39 in good health and CMV-seropositive. The DNA of the CDR3 is TGTGCCTGGAGTGTACCCCCAGGACAGGGGACGGAAGCTTTCTTT. It specifies CAWSVPPGQGTEAFF.